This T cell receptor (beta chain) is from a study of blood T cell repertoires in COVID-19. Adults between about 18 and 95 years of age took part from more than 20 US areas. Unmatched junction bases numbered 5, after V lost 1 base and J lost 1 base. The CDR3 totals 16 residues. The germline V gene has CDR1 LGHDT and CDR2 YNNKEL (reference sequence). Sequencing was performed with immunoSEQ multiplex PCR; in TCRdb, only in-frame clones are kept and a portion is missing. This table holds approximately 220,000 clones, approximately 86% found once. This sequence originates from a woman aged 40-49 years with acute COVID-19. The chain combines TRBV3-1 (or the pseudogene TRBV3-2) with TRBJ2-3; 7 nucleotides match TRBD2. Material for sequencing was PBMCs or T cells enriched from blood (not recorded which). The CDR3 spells CASSQASSGGTDTQYF. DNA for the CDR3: TGTGCCAGCAGCCAAGCGTCTAGCGGAGGCACAGATACGCAGTATTTT.